These 30 T cell receptor beta chains were sequenced from one sample in a study of beta chain features in type 1 diabetes. General observations from the study: Across all four CD4+ subsets, people with type 1 diabetes showed modestly shorter TCRB CDR3s.

Antigen specificity for these receptors is unknown. Expressed TCRB transcripts were sequenced because the entire RNA isolate underwent reverse transcription. The assay was immunoSEQ multiplex PCR, and TCRdb's table has in-frame clones only and misses some. The sample contains around 340,000 clones, approximately 10% of which appear only once. Sequencing was performed on central memory CD4+ T cells from blood. The origin of the receptors is a man in his thirties or forties with type 1 diabetes.

The V gene is TRBV30, the J gene TRBJ2-5; the D is unclear. Germline lookup yields CDR1 GTSNPN and CDR2 SVGIG (reference sequence). The CDR3 runs 12 residues. V shed 2 bases and J shed 6 bases, with 10 bases lying between them. The CDR3 DNA sequence: TGTGCCTGGAGTCCGGCTTCTAAGACCCAGTACTTC. Translating gives CAWSPASKTQYF.

This clone has just a few counts. One junction end does not reproduce the germline sequence, and a read error may be involved. This chain uses TRBV7-6 with TRBJ2-5, with D possibly TRBD1 on 5 matching bases. The CDR3 is 14 residues long. CDR1 and CDR2 from the germline V gene are SGHVS and FNYEAQ. CDR3 in DNA: TGTGCTAGCAGCCCCTTAGGGGTTAAAGAGACCCAGTACTTC. It yields the protein CASSPLGVKETQYF.

This clone has a handful of counts. CDR3 amino acids: CASSLRAGDYTF. The CDR3 region has the DNA TGTGCCAGCAGCTTGCGGGCCGGGGACTACACCTTC. The rearrangement links TRBV5-6 to TRBJ1-2, with D uncertain. The length of the CDR3 is 12 residues. With 1 base removed from V and 10 bases from J, the gap between germline ends came to 11 bases. Germline CDR1 and CDR2: SGHDT and YYEEEE.

This chain joins TRBV7-8 and TRBJ1-6; D not certain. The CDR3 runs to 15 residues. The V gene lost 5 bases and the J gene lost 10 bases, with 18 bases spanning the gap. In germline, CDR1 is SGHVS, CDR2 FQNEAQ. The CDR3 DNA reads as TGTGCCAGCAGCCAGACCCCGTTTACCCCCTCACCCCTCCACTTT. Translation: CASSQTPFTPSPLHF.

In its sample, this clone was seen a few times. CDR3 DNA sequence: TGTGCCAGCACCTCTAGCCAGATCGCTCTCGGCTATACGCAGTATTTT. It specifies CASTSSQIALGYTQYF. The rearrangement joins TRBV7-8 to TRBJ2-3, with D perhaps TRBD2 (5 bases). The CDR3 consists of 16 residues. Trimming took 7 bases from V and 7 from J, leaving 24 bases between them. Germline CDR1 reads SGHVS; CDR2 reads FQNEAQ.

This clone has at least ten counts. V gene TRBV19 combines with J gene TRBJ2-1, with D possibly TRBD2 on 6 matching bases. The CDR3 contains 15 residues. Trimming shortened V by 5 bases and J by 3 bases, and 14 bases separated the two germline ends. Germline loops: CDR1 LNHDA, CDR2 SQIVND (reference sequence). The DNA for the CDR3 is TGTGCCAGTAGTCCCATAGCGGTCAACTACAATGAGCAGTTCTTC. It is translated as CASSPIAVNYNEQFF.

The table lists this clone with a few counts. Other nucleotide sequences in the sample specify the same CDR3. The chain uses TRBV6-6 and TRBJ1-2; a weak D match, TRBD1 (5 bases). This CDR3 has 14 amino acids. CDR1 is MNHNY, CDR2 SVGAGI, per germline (reference sequence). Trimming removed 3 bases from V and 3 bases from J, with 11 bases in between. CDR3 sequence reads: CASSYGGGDYGYTF. The CDR3, as DNA: TGTGCCAGCAGTTATGGGGGAGGCGACTATGGCTACACCTTC.

The chain joins TRBV30 to TRBJ2-1; D gene ambiguous. The CDR3 runs to 11 residues. Germline V CDR1 and CDR2: GTSNPN, SVGIG (reference sequence). The V and J ends lost 6 bases and 6 bases respectively, with 9 bases between them. CDR3 coding DNA: TGTGCCTGCATAATTGGCAATGAGCAGTTCTTC. Its translation is CACIIGNEQFF.

This clone was detected only a few times. Other DNA sequences of this sample code for an identical CDR3. This chain links TRBV5-1 with TRBJ2-3; D is perhaps TRBD1 (6 bases). V lost 0 bases and J lost 0, with 11 bases in between. This CDR3 is 16 amino acids long. Per germline, CDR1 SGHRS and CDR2 YFSETQ. The CDR3 DNA is TGCGCCAGCAGCTTGGCCATTCAGGGGAGCACAGATACGCAGTATTTT. Translation gives CASSLAIQGSTDTQYF.

The chain has TRBV6-1 and TRBJ2-5; 7 positions match TRBD1. The ends lost 6 bases at V and 1 base at J; junction bases unmatched: 8. Per the germline V gene, CDR1 is MNHNS and CDR2 is SASEGT. CDR3 length: 15 residues. The CDR3 nucleotides are TGTGCCAGCAGCCCTAGGGACAGCCTCCAAGAGACCCAGTACTTC. It encodes CASSPRDSLQETQYF.

This clone was picked up a small number of times. This chain connects TRBV6-5 to TRBJ2-3; D remains ambiguous. Trimming pared 7 bases from V and 3 bases from J, leaving 5 bases between. The CDR3 sequence is 11 residues long. Germline V gene lookup returns CDR1 MNHEY and CDR2 SVGAGI. CDR3 bases: TGTGCCAGCATGGGGACAGATACGCAGTATTTT. Translation: CASMGTDTQYF.

This clone occurred a few times. The rearrangement joins TRBV10-2 to TRBJ1-4; 9 positions match TRBD1. The CDR3 spans 14 residues. The germline V gene has CDR1 WSHSY and CDR2 SAAADI. The J segment lost 5 bases and the V segment lost 6 bases, leaving 4 bases of the junction unmatched. The CDR3 DNA sequence: TGCGCCAGCAGAGGGACAGGGTGGAATGAAAAACTGTTTTTT. This sequence encodes CASRGTGWNEKLFF.

The chain combines TRBV6-6 with TRBJ2-7; 10 bases line up with TRBD1. The CDR3 length is 15 residues. J gave up 5 bases and V 6 bases, and 10 bases lay outside the gene matches. Looked up from germline, CDR1 is MNHNY and CDR2 is SVGAGI (reference sequence). For the CDR3, the DNA is TGTGCCAGCAGGGATGGGACAGGGGTGTTCAACGAGCAGTACTTC. It encodes CASRDGTGVFNEQYF.

This clone showed up just a few times. The V gene is TRBV18, the J gene TRBJ2-1; D is undetermined. CDR3 length: 13 amino acids. In germline, CDR1 is KGHSH, CDR2 LQKENI. The V end was cut by 1 base, the J end by 9 bases, with 10 bases between. Here the CDR3 reads CASSPQPGSEQFF. CDR3 nucleotides: TGTGCCAGCTCACCACAGCCGGGTAGTGAGCAGTTCTTC.

The chain carries TRBV4-3 and TRBJ1-2; 7 nucleotides match TRBD1. With V trimmed by 5 bases and J by 8 bases, 14 bases remained unmatched. This CDR3 comprises 15 residues. Germline values: CDR1 LGHNA, CDR2 YSLEER. CDR3 protein: CASSTLGQGVVGYTF. CDR3 bases: TGCGCCAGCAGCACCCTTGGGCAGGGGGTGGTAGGCTACACCTTC.

This chain uses TRBV28 with TRBJ1-2; no definite D call. Germline-derived CDR1 and CDR2 are MDHEN and SYDVKM. The V end was cut by 3 bases, the J end by 4 bases, with 9 bases between. The CDR3 is made up of 13 amino acids. The CDR3 region is CASSFREVYGYTF. In nucleotides, the CDR3 is TGTGCCAGCAGTTTTAGGGAGGTCTATGGCTACACCTTC.

The table lists this clone with a few counts. V is TRBV9 and J is TRBJ2-3; TRBD2 matches 10 bases. CDR3 length: 17 amino acids. V dropped 0 bases and J dropped 6; count of bases not matched to a gene: 10. Germline assignment: CDR1 SGDLS and CDR2 YYNGEE. CDR3 DNA: TGTGCCAGCAGCGTAGCCCCCGGGGCTAGCGGGGGTGATACGCAGTATTTT. This codes for CASSVAPGASGGDTQYF. The full variable domain, completed using reference TRBV9 and TRBJ2-3, is DSGVTQTPKHLITATGQRVTLRCSPRSGDLSVYWYQQSLDQGLQFLIQYYNGEERAKGNILERFSAQQFPDLHSELNLSSLELGDSALYFCASSVAPGASGGDTQYFGPGTRLTVL.

This chain links TRBV5-6 with TRBJ1-6; 8 bases are shared with TRBD1. Germline V gene lookup returns CDR1 SGHDT and CDR2 YYEEEE. V gave up 4 bases and J gave up 3 bases; unmatched junction bases: 3. The CDR3 spans 15 residues. The CDR3 reads CASSLGTGYNSPLHF. The DNA of the CDR3 is TGTGCCAGCAGCCTCGGGACAGGCTATAATTCACCCCTCCACTTT.

This clone has only a few counts. The chain couples TRBV13 to TRBJ2-7; D is possibly TRBD1 (6 bases). CDR1 PRHDT and CDR2 FYEKMQ come from the germline V gene (reference sequence). The CDR3 is 17 amino acids. Trimming cost V 4 bases and J 5 bases, with 24 bases left between them. In DNA form, the CDR3 reads TGTGCCAGCAGCTCCCAGGCCCAGGGGAAGCCTTCCCACGAGCAGTACTTC. Its translation is CASSSQAQGKPSHEQYF.

The chain joins TRBV19 to TRBJ2-1; 9 bases map to TRBD2. CDR1 is LNHDA, CDR2 SQIVND, per germline (reference sequence). Trimming took 3 bases from V and 3 from J; bases not matched to a gene: 6. This CDR3 contains 16 residues. This CDR3 is CASSIPSGGFYNEQFF. CDR3 nucleotide sequence: TGTGCCAGTAGTATCCCCAGCGGGGGGTTCTACAATGAGCAGTTCTTC.

The rearrangement uses TRBV30 and TRBJ1-2; D is undetermined. The ends were cut back, 0 bases at V and 5 bases at J, with 10 bases in the middle. The CDR3 contains 13 residues. CDR1 and CDR2 (germline): GTSNPN, SVGIG (reference sequence). The CDR3 loop reads CAWSVSSGYGYTF. In DNA form, the CDR3 reads TGTGCCTGGAGTGTAAGTTCCGGATATGGCTACACCTTC.

The rearrangement links TRBV5-4 to TRBJ2-2; D unresolved. Germline V gene sequence: CDR1 SGHNT, CDR2 YYREEE (reference sequence). V lost 4 bases to trimming and J lost 7 bases, with 20 bases between them. The CDR3 totals 16 residues. This CDR3 reads CASSPLAVEDGGELFF. CDR3 nucleotide sequence: TGTGCCAGCAGCCCTCTGGCGGTCGAGGACGGCGGGGAGCTGTTTTTT.

This clone has a handful of counts. V gene TRBV7-9 combines with J gene TRBJ2-5, with 8 bases lining up with TRBD1. This CDR3 contains 15 residues. Unmatched junction bases numbered 5, after V lost 4 bases and J lost 1 base. The germline CDR1 and CDR2 sequences are SEHNR and FQNEAQ (reference sequence). The CDR3 spells CASSSQGAPQETQYF. Written as DNA, the CDR3 is TGTGCCAGCAGCTCCCAGGGGGCCCCCCAAGAGACCCAGTACTTC.

In this sample, this clone turned up a few times. The genes are TRBV4-1 and TRBJ1-6; 8 bases align to TRBD1. Germline-derived CDR1 and CDR2 are MGHRA and YSYEKL. This CDR3 has 17 residues. V gave up 0 bases and J gave up 9 bases; unmatched junction bases: 10. The CDR3 DNA reads TGCGCCAGCAGCCAAGATTCCCCGGGACAGGTAGCTTCACCCCTCCACTTT. Encoded protein: CASSQDSPGQVASPLHF.

This sequence joins TRBV11-2 and TRBJ1-6; D gene uncertain. V lost 0 bases and J lost 4, with 7 bases in between. The CDR3 covers 15 residues. CDR1 and CDR2 (germline): SGHAT, FQNNGV. The CDR3 DNA is TGTGCCAGCAGCTTAGAGGGCAGTTATAATTCACCCCTCCACTTT. It is translated as CASSLEGSYNSPLHF.

The V call is TRBV5-1, the J call TRBJ2-2, with D perhaps matching TRBD1 (6 bases). This CDR3 is 14 amino acids long. CDR1 and CDR2 (germline): SGHRS, YFSETQ. V was clipped by 6 bases and J by 1 base, with 10 bases between them. The CDR3 nucleotides read TGCGCCAGCAACGAGGACAGGAACACCGGGGAGCTGTTTTTT. It translates to CASNEDRNTGELFF.

The chain joins TRBV11-2 to TRBJ2-1, with TRBD2 identical over 13 bases. V lost 4 bases and J lost 0; bases outside the gene matches: 6. Per the germline V gene, CDR1 is SGHAT and CDR2 is FQNNGV. This CDR3 spans 18 amino acids. The CDR3 sequence: CASSSGGLAGLSYNEQFF. The CDR3 DNA follows: TGTGCCAGCAGCTCGGGGGGACTAGCGGGGCTCTCCTACAATGAGCAGTTCTTC. Based on the CDR3 plus reference TRBV11-2 and TRBJ2-1, the full variable domain is EAGVAQSPRYKIIEKRQSVAFWCNPISGHATLYWYQQILGQGPKLLIQFQNNGVVDDSQLPKDRFSAERLKGVDSTLKIQPAKLEDSAVYLCASSSGGLAGLSYNEQFFGPGTRLTVL.

The V call is TRBV4-3, the J call TRBJ2-3; possible D gene TRBD1, 6 bases. V was pared by 3 bases and J by 7 bases, with 14 bases between. The germline CDR1 and CDR2 sequences are LGHNA and YSLEER. The CDR3 has 14 amino acids. The CDR3: CASSHANRDNTQYF. The CDR3 bases are TGCGCCAGCAGCCACGCTAACAGGGACAATACGCAGTATTTT.

The chain employs TRBV6-1 and TRBJ1-2, with 7 nucleotides matching TRBD1. V dropped 7 bases and J dropped 8; count of bases not matched to a gene: 13. Looked up from germline, CDR1 is MNHNS and CDR2 is SASEGT. The CDR3 contains 14 residues. This CDR3 reads CASTQIPGQLGYTF. CDR3 sequence (DNA): TGTGCCAGCACCCAAATACCGGGACAGCTGGGCTACACCTTC.

There are many counts of this clone. The chain carries TRBV2 and TRBJ2-5, with TRBD1 matching over 11 bases. Germline V gene lookup returns CDR1 SNHLY and CDR2 FYNNEI. Trimming cost V 6 bases and J 7 bases; bases outside gene matches: 1. This CDR3 has 12 residues. DNA for the CDR3: TGTGCCAGCAGAGGGACAGGGGGGACCCAGTACTTC. The encoded protein is CASRGTGGTQYF. Looking up the rest from reference TRBV2 and TRBJ2-5 gives the full variable domain: EPEVTQTPSHQVTQMGQEVILRCVPISNHLYFYWYRQILGQKVEFLVSFYNNEISEKSEIFDDQFSVERPDGSNFTLKIRSTKLEDSAMYFCASRGTGGTQYFGPGTRLLVL.